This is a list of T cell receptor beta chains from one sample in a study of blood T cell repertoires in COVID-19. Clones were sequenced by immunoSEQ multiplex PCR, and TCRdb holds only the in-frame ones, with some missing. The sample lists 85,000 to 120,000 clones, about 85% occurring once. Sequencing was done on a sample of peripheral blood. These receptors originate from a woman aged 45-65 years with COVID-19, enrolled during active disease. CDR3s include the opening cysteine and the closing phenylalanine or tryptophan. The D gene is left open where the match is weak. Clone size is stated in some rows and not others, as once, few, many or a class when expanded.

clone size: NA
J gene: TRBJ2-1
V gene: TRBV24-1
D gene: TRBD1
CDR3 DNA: TGTGCCACCAGCCCGGGACAGAGCTCCTACAATGAGCAGTTCTTC
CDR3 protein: CATSPGQSSYNEQFF

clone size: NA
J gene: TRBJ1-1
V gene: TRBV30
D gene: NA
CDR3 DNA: TGTGCCTGGAGTGTCGGGGAGAACACTGAAGCTTTCTTT
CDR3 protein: CAWSVGENTEAFF

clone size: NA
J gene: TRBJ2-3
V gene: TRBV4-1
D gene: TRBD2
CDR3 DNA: TGCGCCAGCAGCCAAGGGGGCGGGGGGGCAGATACGCAGTATTTT
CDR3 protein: CASSQGGGGADTQYF

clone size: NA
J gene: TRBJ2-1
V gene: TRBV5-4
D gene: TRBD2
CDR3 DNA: TGTGCCAGCAGCCTGTCACTAGCGGGGGGGAATGAGCAGTTCTTC
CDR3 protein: CASSLSLAGGNEQFF

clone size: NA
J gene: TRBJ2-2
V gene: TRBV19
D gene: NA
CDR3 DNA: TGTGCCAGTAGCTCCTACGGGGGGAACACCGGGGAGCTGTTTTTT
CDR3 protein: CASSSYGGNTGELFF

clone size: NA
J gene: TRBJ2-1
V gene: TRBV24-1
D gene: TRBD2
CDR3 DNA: TGTGCCACCAGTGATGCCAACGGACTAGCGGGGGCGAATGAGCAGTTCTTC
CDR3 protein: CATSDANGLAGANEQFF

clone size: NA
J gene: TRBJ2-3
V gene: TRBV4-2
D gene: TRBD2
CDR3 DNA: TGTGCCAGCAGCCAGGGGACTCGGAGCGGGGGGGATACGCAGTATTTT
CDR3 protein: CASSQGTRSGGDTQYF

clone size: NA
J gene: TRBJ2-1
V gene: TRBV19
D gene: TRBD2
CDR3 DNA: TGTGCCAGTAGTATAACTAGCGGGGGAATGCAGTTCTTC
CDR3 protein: CASSITSGGMQFF

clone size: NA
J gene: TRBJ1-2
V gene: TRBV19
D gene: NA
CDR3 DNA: TGTGCCAGTAGTATTACCCGGGCGGGGTCCTACACCTTC
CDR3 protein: CASSITRAGSYTF

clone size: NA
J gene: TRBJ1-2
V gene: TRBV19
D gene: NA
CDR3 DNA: TGTGCCAGTAGTGGAACAGGACGACGCCACTTC
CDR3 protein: CASSGTGRRHF

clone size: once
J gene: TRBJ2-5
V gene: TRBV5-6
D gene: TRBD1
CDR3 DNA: TGTGCCAGCAGCTCGCCCTTATTTACAGGGGGCGTTGTTGGAGAGACCCAGTACTTC
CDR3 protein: CASSSPLFTGGVVGETQYF

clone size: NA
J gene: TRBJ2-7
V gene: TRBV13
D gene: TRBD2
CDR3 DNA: TGTGCCAGCAGCCGGGGACTAGCGGGGGACGAGCAGTACTTC
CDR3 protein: CASSRGLAGDEQYF

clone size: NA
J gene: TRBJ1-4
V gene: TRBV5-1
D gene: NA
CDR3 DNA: TGCGCCAGCAGCTTGCGGCCCTGGGGGGGAGTAGAAGAAAAACTGTTTTTT
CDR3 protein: CASSLRPWGGVEEKLFF

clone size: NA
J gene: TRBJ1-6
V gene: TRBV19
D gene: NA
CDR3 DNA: TGTGCCAGTAGTATGGACAGAATTTCACCCCTCCACTTT
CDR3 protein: CASSMDRISPLHF

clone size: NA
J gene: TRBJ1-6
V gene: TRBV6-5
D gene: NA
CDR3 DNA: TGTGCCAGCAGTTACGAGGGGAGGAATTCACCCCTCCACTTT
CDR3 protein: CASSYEGRNSPLHF

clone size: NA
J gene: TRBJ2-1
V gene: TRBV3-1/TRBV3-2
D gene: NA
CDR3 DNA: TGTGCCAGCAGCCCCCAGGTGTTATACAATGAGCAGTTCTTC
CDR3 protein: CASSPQVLYNEQFF

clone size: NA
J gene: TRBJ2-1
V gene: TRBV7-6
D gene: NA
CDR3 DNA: TGTGCCAGCAGCTTATCTGGAACTAGCGAGCAGTTCTTC
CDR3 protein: CASSLSGTSEQFF

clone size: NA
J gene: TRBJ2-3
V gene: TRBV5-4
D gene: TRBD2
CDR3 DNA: TGTGCCAGCAGCCTCGCGGGGGTTCGAGATACGCAGTATTTT
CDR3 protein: CASSLAGVRDTQYF

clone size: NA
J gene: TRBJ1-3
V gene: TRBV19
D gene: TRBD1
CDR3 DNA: TGTGCCACACGGGACAGGGGGGGAAACACCATATATTTT
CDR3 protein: CATRDRGGNTIYF

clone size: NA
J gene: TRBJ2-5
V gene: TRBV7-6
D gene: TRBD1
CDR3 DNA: TGTGCCAGCAGCTTAGATCACAGGGGGATAGAAGAGACCCAGTACTTC
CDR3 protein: CASSLDHRGIEETQYF

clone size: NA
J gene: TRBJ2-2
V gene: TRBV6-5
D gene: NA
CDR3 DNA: TGTGCCAGCAGTTCCCCGGGACTCTGGGGCACCGGGGAGCTGTTTTTT
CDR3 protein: CASSSPGLWGTGELFF

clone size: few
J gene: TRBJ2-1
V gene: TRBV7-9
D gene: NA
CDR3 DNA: TGTGCCAGCGAGGTTTGGCGGGGGCCTTCCTACAATGAGCAGTTCTTC
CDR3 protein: CASEVWRGPSYNEQFF

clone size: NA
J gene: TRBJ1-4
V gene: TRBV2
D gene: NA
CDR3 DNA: TGTGCCAGCAGTGAATTTCGAACTAATGAAAAACTGTTTTTT
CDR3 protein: CASSEFRTNEKLFF

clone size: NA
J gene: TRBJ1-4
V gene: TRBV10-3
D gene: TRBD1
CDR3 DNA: TGTGCCACAGGTGTGGGACAGGGGGTCTGGGGTGAAAAACTGTTTTTT
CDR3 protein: CATGVGQGVWGEKLFF

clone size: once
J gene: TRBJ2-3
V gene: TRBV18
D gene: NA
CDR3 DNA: TGTGCCAGCTCGGGGGCCAGCACAGATACGCAGTATTTT
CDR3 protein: CASSGASTDTQYF

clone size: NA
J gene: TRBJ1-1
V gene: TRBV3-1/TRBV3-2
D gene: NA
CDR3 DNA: TGTGCCAGCAGCCGCCTTATTGGGGGGGGAAACACTGAAGCTTTCTTT
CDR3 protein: CASSRLIGGGNTEAFF

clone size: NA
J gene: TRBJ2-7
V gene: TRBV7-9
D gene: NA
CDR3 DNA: TGTGCCAGCAGCTTAGGACGGAGGAGCTCCTACGAGCAGTACTTC
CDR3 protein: CASSLGRRSSYEQYF

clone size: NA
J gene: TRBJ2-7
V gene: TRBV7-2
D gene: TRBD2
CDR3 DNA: TGTGCCAGCAGCTTAGCGGGAACGGGGGGGCGTTACGAGCAGTACTTC
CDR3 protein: CASSLAGTGGRYEQYF

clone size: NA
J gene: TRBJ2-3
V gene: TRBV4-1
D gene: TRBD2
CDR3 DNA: TGCGCCAGCAGCCAAGGGCATAGCGGGGGGGCCTCCGATACGCAGTATTTT
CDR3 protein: CASSQGHSGGASDTQYF

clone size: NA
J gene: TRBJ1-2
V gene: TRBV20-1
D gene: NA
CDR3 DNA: TGCAGTGCTAGTACAGGAGCTAACTATGGCTACACCTTC
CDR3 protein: CSASTGANYGYTF

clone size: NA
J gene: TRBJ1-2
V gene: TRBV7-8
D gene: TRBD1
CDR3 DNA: TGTGCCAGCAGCTCACTACAGGGGTGGCATGGCTACACCTTC
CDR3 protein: CASSSLQGWHGYTF

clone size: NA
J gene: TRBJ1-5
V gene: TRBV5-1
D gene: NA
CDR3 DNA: TGCGCCAGCAGCGAGGGGGTGCCAGGGCCCTATAGCAATCAGCCCCAGCATTTT
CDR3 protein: CASSEGVPGPYSNQPQHF

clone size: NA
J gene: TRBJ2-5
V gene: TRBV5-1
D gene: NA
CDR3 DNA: TGCGCCAGCAGCTTGGGGAGGGGCCCAAGGGGAGAGACCCAGTACTTC
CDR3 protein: CASSLGRGPRGETQYF

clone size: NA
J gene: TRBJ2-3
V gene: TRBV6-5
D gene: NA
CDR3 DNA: TGTGCCAGCAGTTACGAGCCAACCGCAGATACGCAGTATTTT
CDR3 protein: CASSYEPTADTQYF

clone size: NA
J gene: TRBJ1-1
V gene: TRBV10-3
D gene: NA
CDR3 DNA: TGTGCCATCAGTGATTCGATAAGGGGGAACACTGAAGCTTTCTTT
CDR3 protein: CAISDSIRGNTEAFF

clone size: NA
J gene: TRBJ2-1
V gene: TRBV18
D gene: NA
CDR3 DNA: TGTGCCAGCTCCCGACCCGAGAAGCGCAATGAGCAGTTCTTC
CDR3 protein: CASSRPEKRNEQFF

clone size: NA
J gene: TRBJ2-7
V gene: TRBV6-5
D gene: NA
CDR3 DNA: TGTGCCAGCAGTTTGTCGGTCTCCTACGAGCAGTACTTC
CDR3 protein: CASSLSVSYEQYF

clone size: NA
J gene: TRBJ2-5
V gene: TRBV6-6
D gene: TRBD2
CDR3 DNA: TGTGCCAGCAGTTACCAGCGGGGGGGCCAAGAGACCCAGTACTTC
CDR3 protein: CASSYQRGGQETQYF

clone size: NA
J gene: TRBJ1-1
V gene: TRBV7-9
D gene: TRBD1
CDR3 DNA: TGTGCCAGCAGCTTAGCGACACAGGGGCGGTCTGAAGCTTTCTTT
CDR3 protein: CASSLATQGRSEAFF

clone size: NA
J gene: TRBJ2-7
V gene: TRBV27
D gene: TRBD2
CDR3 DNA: TGTGCCAGCAGTCCCCGGGGGGGGAATGGACTGTACGAGCAGTACTTC
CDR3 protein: CASSPRGGNGLYEQYF

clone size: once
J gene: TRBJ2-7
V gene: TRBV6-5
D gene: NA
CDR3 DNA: TGTGCCAGCAGTTACCATCGGTCCACCTACGAGCAGTACTTC
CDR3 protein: CASSYHRSTYEQYF

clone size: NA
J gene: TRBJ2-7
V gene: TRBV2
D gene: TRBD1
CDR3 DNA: TGTGCCAGCAGTGGAATCCGGGACAGGGGTCCGGGAGAGCAGTACTTC
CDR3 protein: CASSGIRDRGPGEQYF

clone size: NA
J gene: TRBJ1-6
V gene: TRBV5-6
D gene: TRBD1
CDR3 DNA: TGTGCCAGCAGCTTCCTTTCATTGGGACAGGGGAACTCACCCCTCCACTTT
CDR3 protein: CASSFLSLGQGNSPLHF

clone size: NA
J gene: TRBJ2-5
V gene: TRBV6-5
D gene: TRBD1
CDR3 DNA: TGTGCCAGCAGCGGGGACAGGGTAACCCAAGAGACCCAGTACTTC
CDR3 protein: CASSGDRVTQETQYF

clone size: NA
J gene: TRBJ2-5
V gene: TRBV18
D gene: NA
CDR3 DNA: TGTGCCAGCTCACTGGCACAAGAGACCCAGTACTTC
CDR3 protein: CASSLAQETQYF

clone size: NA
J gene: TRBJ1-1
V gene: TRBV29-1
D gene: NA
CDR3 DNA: TGCAGCGTCGCCTTGGGGGGTGAAGCTTTCTTT
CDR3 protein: CSVALGGEAFF

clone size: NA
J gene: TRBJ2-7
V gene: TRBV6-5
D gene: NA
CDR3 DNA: TGTGCCAGCAGCCCCACCCCCGGGAACTACGAGCAGTACTTC
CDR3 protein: CASSPTPGNYEQYF

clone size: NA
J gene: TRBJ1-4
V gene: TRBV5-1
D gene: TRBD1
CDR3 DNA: TGCGCCAGCAGCAGGGGGCAGGGAGGTGAAAAACTGTTTTTT
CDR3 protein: CASSRGQGGEKLFF

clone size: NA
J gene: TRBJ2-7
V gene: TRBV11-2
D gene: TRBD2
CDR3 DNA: TGTGCCAGCAGACAGGGACTAGCGGAATTTTACGAGCAGTACTTC
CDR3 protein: CASRQGLAEFYEQYF

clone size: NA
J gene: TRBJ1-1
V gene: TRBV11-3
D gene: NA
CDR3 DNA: TGTGCCAGCAGCTTAGGGAGGGTGGCGGTGAACACTGAAGCTTTCTTT
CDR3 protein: CASSLGRVAVNTEAFF